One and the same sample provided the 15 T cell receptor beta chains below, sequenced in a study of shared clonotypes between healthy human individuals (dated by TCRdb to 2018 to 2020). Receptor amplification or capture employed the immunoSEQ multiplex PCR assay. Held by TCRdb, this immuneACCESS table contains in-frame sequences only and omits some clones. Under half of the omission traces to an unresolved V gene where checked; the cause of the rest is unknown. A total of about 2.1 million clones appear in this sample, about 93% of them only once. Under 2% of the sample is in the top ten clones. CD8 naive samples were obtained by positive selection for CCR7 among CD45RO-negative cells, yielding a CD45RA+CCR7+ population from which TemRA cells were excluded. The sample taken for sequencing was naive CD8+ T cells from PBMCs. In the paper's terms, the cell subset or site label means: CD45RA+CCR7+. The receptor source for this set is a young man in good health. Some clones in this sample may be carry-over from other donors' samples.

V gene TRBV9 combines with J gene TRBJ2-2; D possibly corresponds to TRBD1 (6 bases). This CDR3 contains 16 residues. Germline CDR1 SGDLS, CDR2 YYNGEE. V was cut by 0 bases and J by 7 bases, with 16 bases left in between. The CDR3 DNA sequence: TGTGCCAGCAGCGTAGCCTATAGGGCAGGGGACGGGGAGCTGTTTTTT. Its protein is CASSVAYRAGDGELFF.

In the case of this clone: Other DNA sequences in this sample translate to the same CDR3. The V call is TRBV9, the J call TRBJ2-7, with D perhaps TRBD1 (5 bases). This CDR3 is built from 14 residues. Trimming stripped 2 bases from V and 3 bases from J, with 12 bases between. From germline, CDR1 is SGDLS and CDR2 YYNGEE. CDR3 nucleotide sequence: TGTGCCAGCAGCGTCCGACCGACAGACTACGAGCAGTACTTC. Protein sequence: CASSVRPTDYEQYF. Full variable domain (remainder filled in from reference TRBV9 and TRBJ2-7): DSGVTQTPKHLITATGQRVTLRCSPRSGDLSVYWYQQSLDQGLQFLIQYYNGEERAKGNILERFSAQQFPDLHSELNLSSLELGDSALYFCASSVRPTDYEQYFGPGTRLTVT.

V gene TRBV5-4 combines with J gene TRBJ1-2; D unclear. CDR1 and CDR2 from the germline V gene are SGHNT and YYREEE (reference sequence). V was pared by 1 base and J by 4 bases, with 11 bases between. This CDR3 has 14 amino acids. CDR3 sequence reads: CASSLWPGTYGYTF. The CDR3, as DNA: TGTGCCAGCAGCTTGTGGCCGGGAACCTATGGCTACACCTTC.

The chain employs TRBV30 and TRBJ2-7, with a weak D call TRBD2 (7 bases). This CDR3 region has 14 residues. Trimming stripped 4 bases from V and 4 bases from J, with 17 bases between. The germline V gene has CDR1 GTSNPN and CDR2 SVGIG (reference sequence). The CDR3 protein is CAWTIGGEGYEQYF. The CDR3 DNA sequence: TGTGCCTGGACGATAGGGGGGGAGGGATACGAGCAGTACTTC.

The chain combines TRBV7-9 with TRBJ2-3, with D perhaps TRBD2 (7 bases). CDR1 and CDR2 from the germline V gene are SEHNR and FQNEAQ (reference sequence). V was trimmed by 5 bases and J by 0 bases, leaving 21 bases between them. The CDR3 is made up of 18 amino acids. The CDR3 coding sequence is TGTGCCAGCAGCACCGGGGGGATGGGGGCCCCTAGCACAGATACGCAGTATTTT. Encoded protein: CASSTGGMGAPSTDTQYF.

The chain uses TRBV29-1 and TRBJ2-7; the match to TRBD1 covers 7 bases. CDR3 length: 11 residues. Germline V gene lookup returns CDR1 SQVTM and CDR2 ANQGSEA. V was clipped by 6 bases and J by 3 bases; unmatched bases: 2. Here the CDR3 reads CSVGTDYEQYF. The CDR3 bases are TGCAGCGTCGGGACAGACTACGAGCAGTACTTC.

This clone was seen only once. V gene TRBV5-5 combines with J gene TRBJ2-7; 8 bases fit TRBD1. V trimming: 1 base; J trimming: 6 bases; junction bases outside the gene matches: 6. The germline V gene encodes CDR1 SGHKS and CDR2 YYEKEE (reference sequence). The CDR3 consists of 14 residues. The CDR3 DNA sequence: TGTGCCAGCAGCTTGCAGGGGGCCTGGGTCGAGCAGTACTTC. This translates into CASSLQGAWVEQYF.

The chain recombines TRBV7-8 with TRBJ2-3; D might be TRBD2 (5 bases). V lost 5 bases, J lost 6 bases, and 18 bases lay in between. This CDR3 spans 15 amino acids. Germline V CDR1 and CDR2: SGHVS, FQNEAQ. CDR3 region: CASSTRTDGGDTQYF. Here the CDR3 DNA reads TGTGCCAGCAGCACCCGAACGGACGGCGGGGATACGCAGTATTTT.

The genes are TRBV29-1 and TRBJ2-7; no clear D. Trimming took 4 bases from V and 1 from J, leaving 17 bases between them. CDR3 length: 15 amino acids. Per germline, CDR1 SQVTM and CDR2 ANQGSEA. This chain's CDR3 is CSVVGIAGASYEQYF. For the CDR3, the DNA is TGCAGCGTTGTAGGGATTGCAGGTGCTTCCTACGAGCAGTACTTC.

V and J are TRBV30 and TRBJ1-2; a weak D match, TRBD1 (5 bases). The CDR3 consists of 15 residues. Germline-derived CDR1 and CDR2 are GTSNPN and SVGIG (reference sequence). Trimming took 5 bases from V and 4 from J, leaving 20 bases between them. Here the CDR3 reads CAWHQPWGTAYGYTF. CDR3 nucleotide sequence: TGTGCCTGGCATCAACCATGGGGGACGGCCTATGGCTACACCTTC.

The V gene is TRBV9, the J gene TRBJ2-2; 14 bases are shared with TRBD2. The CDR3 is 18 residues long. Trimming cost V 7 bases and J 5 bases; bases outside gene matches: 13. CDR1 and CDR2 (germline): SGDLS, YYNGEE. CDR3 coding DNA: TGTGCCAGCGGGGACAGGGGACTAGCGGGAGCAGAGACCGGGGAGCTGTTTTTT. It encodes CASGDRGLAGAETGELFF. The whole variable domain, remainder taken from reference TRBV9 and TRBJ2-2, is DSGVTQTPKHLITATGQRVTLRCSPRSGDLSVYWYQQSLDQGLQFLIQYYNGEERAKGNILERFSAQQFPDLHSELNLSSLELGDSALYFCASGDRGLAGAETGELFFGEGSRLTVL.

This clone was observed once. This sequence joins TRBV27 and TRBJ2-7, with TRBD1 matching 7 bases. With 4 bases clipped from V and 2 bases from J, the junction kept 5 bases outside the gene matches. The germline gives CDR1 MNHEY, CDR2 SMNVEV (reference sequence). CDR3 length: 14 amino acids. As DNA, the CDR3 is TGTGCCAGCAGTTCTTGGGACAGACCCTACGAGCAGTACTTC. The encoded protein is CASSSWDRPYEQYF.

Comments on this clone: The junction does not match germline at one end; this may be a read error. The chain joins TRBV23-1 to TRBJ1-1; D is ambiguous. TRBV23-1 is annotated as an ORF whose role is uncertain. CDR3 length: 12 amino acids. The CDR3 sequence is CASSPQNPEAFF. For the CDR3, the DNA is TGCGCCAGCAGTCCACAGAACCCTGAAGCTTTCTTT.

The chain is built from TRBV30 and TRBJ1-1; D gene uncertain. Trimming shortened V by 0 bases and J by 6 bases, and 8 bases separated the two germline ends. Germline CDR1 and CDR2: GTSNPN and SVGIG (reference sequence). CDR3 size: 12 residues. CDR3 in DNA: TGTGCCTGGAGTGTTGGGTCCCCTGAAGCTTTCTTT. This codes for CAWSVGSPEAFF. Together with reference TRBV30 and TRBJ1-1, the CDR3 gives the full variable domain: SQTIHQWPATLVQPVGSPLSLECTVEGTSNPNLYWYRQAAGRGLQLLFYSVGIGQISSEVPQNLSASRPQDRQFILSSKKLLLSDSGFYLCAWSVGSPEAFFGQGTRLTVV.

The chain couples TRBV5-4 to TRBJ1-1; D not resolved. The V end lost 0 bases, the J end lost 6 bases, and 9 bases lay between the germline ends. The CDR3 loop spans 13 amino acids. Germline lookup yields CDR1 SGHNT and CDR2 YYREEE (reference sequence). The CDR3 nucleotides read TGTGCCAGCAGCTTGGGGGAGCGCCCTGAAGCTTTCTTT. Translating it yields CASSLGERPEAFF.